The 29 T cell receptor beta chains below all came from one sample that was sequenced in a study of identical twins. TCRdb analysed the 5' RACE reads with MiXCR anew, one entry per CDR3 protein. Among 690,000 or so distinct CDR3 sequences, 8% to 9% were seen once, and the ten largest hold 0.75% to 1%. These data were also reused for a study on yellow fever vaccine responses in identical twins.

The specimen sequenced was PBMCs. The receptors stem from a woman aged 18-29 years in good health.

This clonotype was counted at least ten times. The J gene is TRBJ2-1, the V gene TRBV5-1, with 8 positions matching TRBD1. Germline CDR1 is SGHRS and CDR2 is YFSETQ. The CDR3 loop spans 16 amino acids. J lost 4 bases, V lost 0 bases, and 6 bases had no gene match. The CDR3 here is CASSLGGTGVYNEQFF. The CDR3 DNA is TGCGCCAGCAGCTTGGGGGGGACAGGAGTTTACAATGAGCAGTTCTTC.

V usage is TRBV7-2 and J usage is TRBJ2-2; D ambiguous. From germline, CDR1 is SGHTA and CDR2 FQGNSA. This CDR3 comprises 15 residues. Between the trimmed V and J ends, which lost 1 base and 5 bases, there was a span of 11 bases. CDR3 sequence (DNA): TGTGCCAGCAGCTTAGAAGCGCTCGAGACCGGGGAGCTGTTTTTT. Protein product: CASSLEALETGELFF.

This chain's CDR3 is CAWSTGEGPYEQYF. DNA of the CDR3: TGTGCCTGGAGTACGGGGGAGGGCCCTTACGAGCAGTACTTC. The chain is built from TRBV30 and TRBJ2-7; 7 bases are a match to TRBD2. CDR1 is GTSNPN and CDR2 is SVGIG in the germline V gene (reference sequence). CDR3 length: 14 residues. V shed 2 bases, J shed 4 bases, and the junction held 8 bases outside the gene matches.

This clonotype was counted ten times or more. The chain employs TRBV28 and TRBJ2-7; D uncertain. The V gene lost 8 bases and the J gene lost 4 bases, with 12 bases spanning the gap. This CDR3 contains 12 residues. Per the germline V gene, CDR1 is MDHEN and CDR2 is SYDVKM. The DNA of the CDR3 is TGTGCCAGCTCACCCGACGGGTACGAGCAGTACTTC. Its translation: CASSPDGYEQYF.

This clonotype was seen a few times. V gene TRBV12-3 or TRBV12-4 combines with J gene TRBJ2-3, with 8 bases that match TRBD2. This CDR3 contains 17 residues. Trimming removed 3 bases from V and 6 bases from J; junction bases left unmatched: 14. Here the CDR3 reads CASSFLGGGAARDTQYF. In nucleotides, the CDR3 is TGTGCCAGCAGTTTCCTCGGGGGGGGCGCAGCTCGGGATACGCAGTATTTT.

This clonotype occurred many times. The CDR3 DNA sequence: TGCGCCAGCAGCTTTAAAATAGCGGAAAGCTCCTACAATGAGCAGTTCTTC. Translated: CASSFKIAESSYNEQFF. This chain links TRBV5-1 with TRBJ2-1; possible D gene TRBD2, 6 bases. The CDR3 loop spans 17 amino acids. The germline V gene has CDR1 SGHRS and CDR2 YFSETQ. V shed 2 bases and J shed 0 bases, with 15 bases lying between them.

Many counts were recorded for this clonotype. V is TRBV12-3 or TRBV12-4 and J is TRBJ1-2; 9 bases are shared with TRBD1. The CDR3 is 15 residues long. The V gene end was trimmed by 7 bases and the J gene end by 2 bases; junction bases not matched to a gene: 8. The DNA of the CDR3 is TGTGCCAGCACCCCTGGGGGGACAGGGAACTATGGCTACACCTTC. Its translation: CASTPGGTGNYGYTF.

This CDR3 reads CASCAGGSTDTQYF. In DNA form, the CDR3 reads TGTGCCAGCTGTGCCGGGGGCAGCACAGATACGCAGTATTTT. The genes are TRBV7-9 and TRBJ2-3, with D possibly called TRBD1 or TRBD2 (6 bases each). V was shortened by 8 bases and J by 0 bases, with 12 bases between the two germline ends. The CDR3 sequence is 14 residues long. Germline V gives CDR1 SEHNR, CDR2 FQNEAQ (reference sequence). The full variable domain, in which reference TRBV7-9 and TRBJ2-3 provide the parts outside the CDR3, is DTGVSQNPRHKITKRGQNVTFRCDPISEHNRLYWYRQTLGQGPEFLTYFQNEAQLEKSRLLSDRFSAERPKGSFSTLEIQRTEQGDSAMYLCASCAGGSTDTQYFGPGTRLTVL.

There are many counts of this clonotype. The rearrangement joins TRBV28 to TRBJ1-5; 9 bases line up with TRBD1. Trimming took 6 bases from V and 4 from J; bases not matched to a gene: 4. This CDR3 has 14 residues. Looked up from germline, CDR1 is MDHEN and CDR2 is SYDVKM. The CDR3 here is CASSGDRENQPQHF. CDR3 bases: TGTGCCAGCAGCGGGGACAGGGAAAATCAGCCCCAGCATTTT.

This clonotype was observed a handful of times. The chain is built from TRBV30 and TRBJ1-1; D is unresolved. This CDR3 contains 13 residues. V lost 2 bases, J lost 0 bases, and 7 bases lay in between. Germline V gene data show CDR1 as GTSNPN and CDR2 as SVGIG (reference sequence). The CDR3 sequence: CAWSIDVNTEAFF. The CDR3 nucleotides are TGTGCCTGGAGTATCGACGTGAACACTGAAGCTTTCTTT.

This clonotype was picked up a small number of times. The rearrangement joins TRBV7-2 to TRBJ2-3; possibly TRBD1 or TRBD2 for D (5 bases each). There are 16 residues in the CDR3. Germline CDR1 reads SGHTA; CDR2 reads FQGNSA. Trimming left V 4 bases short and J 0 bases short, with 14 bases between. The DNA of the CDR3 is TGTGCCAGCAGCTCATACGGGGCAGGAAGCACAGATACGCAGTATTTT. This gives the protein CASSSYGAGSTDTQYF.

This clonotype came up a few times. J is TRBJ2-5 and V is TRBV29-1, with D maybe TRBD2 (5 bases). The CDR3 sequence is 14 residues long. With 5 bases removed from V and 0 bases from J, the gap between germline ends came to 13 bases. Germline V gene data show CDR1 as SQVTM and CDR2 as ANQGSEA. The CDR3: CSVTRAGYQETQYF. The CDR3 DNA follows: TGCAGCGTTACGAGGGCCGGGTACCAAGAGACCCAGTACTTC.

This chain uses TRBV11-2 with TRBJ2-1; 11 bases align to TRBD2. This CDR3 spans 13 amino acids. The germline CDR1 and CDR2 sequences are SGHAT and FQNNGV. V shed 5 bases and J 10 bases; nucleotides not matched to a gene: 4. The CDR3 sequence is CASSLTSGMEQFF. The CDR3 DNA reads as TGTGCCAGCAGCCTGACTAGCGGGATGGAGCAGTTCTTC. Full variable domain (missing parts from reference TRBV11-2 and TRBJ2-1): EAGVAQSPRYKIIEKRQSVAFWCNPISGHATLYWYQQILGQGPKLLIQFQNNGVVDDSQLPKDRFSAERLKGVDSTLKIQPAKLEDSAVYLCASSLTSGMEQFFGPGTRLTVL.

This clonotype was detected ten times or more. The V gene is TRBV14, the J gene TRBJ1-4; D is uncertain. The ends were cut back, 3 bases at V and 8 bases at J, with 16 bases in the middle. The CDR3 is 15 residues long. Germline V gene data show CDR1 as SGHDN and CDR2 as FVKESK. DNA for the CDR3: TGTGCCAGCAGCCATGGACGGAGGGCGGTCGAAAAACTGTTTTTT. It is translated as CASSHGRRAVEKLFF.

This chain uses TRBV11-2 with TRBJ2-7, with D perhaps TRBD2 (6 bases). Trimming removed 1 base at V and 2 bases at J, with 12 bases between. This CDR3 spans 15 amino acids. Germline V gene lookup returns CDR1 SGHAT and CDR2 FQNNGV. The CDR3 region is CASSLVVGGTYEQYF. The DNA for the CDR3 is TGTGCCAGCAGCTTAGTGGTGGGGGGAACCTACGAGCAGTACTTC.

V gene TRBV27 combines with J gene TRBJ2-6; D gene ambiguous. This CDR3 spans 13 amino acids. CDR1 and CDR2 from the germline V gene are MNHEY and SMNVEV (reference sequence). V lost 9 bases, J lost 0 bases, and 6 bases lay in between. CDR3 DNA: TGTGCCAGTGCGTACTCTGGGGCCAACGTCCTGACTTTC. Translated: CASAYSGANVLTF.

This clonotype appeared a few times. The chain joins TRBV12-3 or TRBV12-4 to TRBJ2-6; 7 bases are shared with TRBD2. With V trimmed by 3 bases and J by 3 bases, 11 bases remained unmatched. CDR3 length equals 18 residues. CDR3 region: CASSLGLGGINGANVLTF. CDR3 nucleotide sequence: TGTGCCAGCAGTTTGGGGCTGGGAGGGATCAATGGGGCCAACGTCCTGACTTTC.

This clonotype was counted many times. The genes are TRBV10-1 and TRBJ1-5, with D possibly being TRBD1 (5 bases). V was cut by 4 bases and J by 7 bases, with 17 bases left in between. CDR1 WNHNN and CDR2 SYGVQD come from the germline V gene (reference sequence). The CDR3 totals 15 residues. The CDR3 sequence: CASSGGGEMRQPQHF. The CDR3 bases are TGCGCCAGCAGTGGTGGAGGGGAGATGAGGCAGCCCCAGCATTTT.

The chain couples TRBV28 to TRBJ1-6; possibly TRBD1 for D (5 bases). The germline V gene encodes CDR1 MDHEN and CDR2 SYDVKM. This CDR3 spans 14 amino acids. V lost 3 bases and J lost 11, with 14 bases in between. The CDR3 loop is CASSFSTGGAPLHF. The CDR3 nucleotides are TGTGCCAGCAGTTTCTCGACCGGGGGAGCACCCCTCCACTTT.

The chain recombines TRBV4-1 with TRBJ2-2, with 8 bases that match TRBD2. The trim removed 3 bases at V and 7 bases at J, leaving 16 bases unmatched. CDR3 length: 18 amino acids. Per the germline V gene, CDR1 is MGHRA and CDR2 is YSYEKL. The CDR3 protein is CASSHGLARGLRDGELFF. DNA of the CDR3: TGCGCCAGCAGCCACGGACTAGCAAGGGGATTGAGGGACGGGGAGCTGTTTTTT.

This clonotype came up a few times. The chain has TRBV7-2 and TRBJ2-7; D gene unclear. Trimming removed 4 bases at V and 6 bases at J, with 7 bases between. This CDR3 is built from 11 residues. From germline, CDR1 is SGHTA and CDR2 FQGNSA. The CDR3 here is CASSSSFEQYF. For the CDR3, the DNA is TGTGCCAGCAGCTCTTCTTTCGAGCAGTACTTC.

This clonotype was picked up many times. This sequence joins TRBV2 and TRBJ1-4, with 7 bases fitting TRBD1. Germline V gene data show CDR1 as SNHLY and CDR2 as FYNNEI. After removal of 6 bases from V and 15 bases from J, the junction contained 13 bases not matched to a gene. This CDR3 region has 13 residues. CDR3 bases: TGTGCCAGCAGGGCTCCGGACCAGGACAGGTTGTTTTTT. This gives the protein CASRAPDQDRLFF. The full variable domain, with the rest looked up from reference TRBV2 and TRBJ1-4, is EPEVTQTPSHQVTQMGQEVILRCVPISNHLYFYWYRQILGQKVEFLVSFYNNEISEKSEIFDDQFSVERPDGSNFTLKIRSTKLEDSAMYFCASRAPDQDRLFFGSGTQLSVL.

The rearrangement links TRBV7-2 to TRBJ2-1; D might be TRBD1 (5 bases). There are 13 residues in the CDR3. CDR1 SGHTA and CDR2 FQGNSA come from the germline V gene. V shed 5 bases and J shed 12 bases, with 17 bases lying between them. The CDR3 DNA reads as TGTGCCAGCAGCCCCGGACAATTAAGGGGGCAGTTCTTC. Amino acids: CASSPGQLRGQFF.

This clonotype was seen at least ten times. The rearrangement links TRBV2 to TRBJ2-1, with TRBD2 matching 7 bases. The CDR3 has 15 amino acids. Germline V CDR1 and CDR2: SNHLY, FYNNEI. V lost 0 bases and J lost 8; bases outside the gene matches: 7. The CDR3 sequence: CASSEAGGQLYEQFF. The CDR3 coding sequence is TGTGCCAGCAGTGAAGCGGGAGGGCAACTGTATGAGCAGTTCTTC.

In its sample, this clonotype was seen many times. The V call is TRBV15, the J call TRBJ2-3, with 8 bases fitting TRBD1. The V gene's germline CDR1 is LNHNV and CDR2 YYDKDF (reference sequence). The CDR3 has 14 amino acids. V dropped 6 bases and J dropped 4; count of bases not matched to a gene: 6. The CDR3 here is CATRSDREADTQYF. CDR3 DNA sequence: TGTGCCACCAGGTCGGACAGGGAGGCAGATACGCAGTATTTT.

The table lists this clonotype with a few counts. The rearrangement links TRBV4-1 to TRBJ2-7; weak D call: TRBD2 (6 bases). This CDR3 has 16 amino acids. Between the trimmed V and J ends, which lost 2 bases and 3 bases, there was a span of 17 bases. Germline-derived CDR1 and CDR2 are MGHRA and YSYEKL. Written as DNA, the CDR3 is TGCGCCAGCAGCCAACGTTTTGAGGCGGACTACTACGAGCAGTACTTC. This codes for CASSQRFEADYYEQYF.

This clonotype was counted only a few times. The gene calls are TRBV6-4 and TRBJ2-3, with TRBD2 matching over 7 bases. Germline assignment: CDR1 MRHNA and CDR2 SNTAGT. Losses at the gene ends were 0 bases for V and 3 bases for J; bases not matched to a gene: 6. The CDR3 extends over 16 amino acids. CDR3 sequence reads: CASSDSGGRGTDTQYF. The CDR3, as DNA: TGTGCCAGCAGTGACTCGGGAGGGAGAGGGACAGATACGCAGTATTTT.

This sequence joins TRBV20-1 and TRBJ2-7; D unresolved. The CDR3 covers 15 residues. The V gene's germline CDR1 is DFQATT and CDR2 SNEGSKA (reference sequence). V gave up 0 bases and J gave up 2 bases, with 14 bases separating them. The CDR3 DNA reads TGCAGTGCTAGAGATTTGGACGACCTCACCTACGAGCAGTACTTC. It yields the protein CSARDLDDLTYEQYF.

The chain combines TRBV28 with TRBJ2-7, with D possibly TRBD1 on 5 matching bases. This CDR3 has 16 amino acids. The V end was cut by 1 base, the J end by 3 bases, with 16 bases between. CDR1 and CDR2 (germline): MDHEN, SYDVKM. The CDR3 is CASSLYRQGQNYEQYF. CDR3 DNA: TGTGCCAGCAGTTTATATCGCCAGGGCCAGAACTACGAGCAGTACTTC.